This is a list of T cell receptor beta chains from one sample in a study of spatial heterogeneity in lung cancer. Each CDR3 protein gets one entry after TCRdb re-called the 5' RACE reads with MiXCR. The sample lists about 1,800 distinct CDR3 sequences; under 25% were seen once. Specimen: normal lung tissue next to the tumor, collected at surgery. These receptors originate from a male donor with early-stage non-small cell lung cancer. Both conserved end residues are part of each CDR3. D genes are given only for firm matches. Clone size appears in some rows only: once, few, many, or a class for an expanded clone.

CDR3 protein: CASSPDNSYEQYF
CDR3 DNA: TGTGCCAGCAGCCCGGACAACTCCTACGAGCAGTACTTC
V gene: TRBV7-3
clone size: -
J gene: TRBJ2-7
D gene: -

CDR3 protein: CASSYDPGPASTQYF
CDR3 DNA: TGTGCCAGCAGCTATGATCCGGGACCTGCTTCTACGCAGTATTTT
V gene: TRBV7-2
clone size: -
J gene: TRBJ2-3
D gene: -

CDR3 protein: CASSLGVFGGRPDTQYF
CDR3 DNA: TGTGCCAGCAGCTTAGGCGTTTTCGGGGGGCGCCCAGATACGCAGTATTTT
V gene: TRBV7-2
clone size: many
J gene: TRBJ2-3
D gene: -

CDR3 protein: CATSAGGYEQYF
CDR3 DNA: TGTGCCACCAGTGCCGGGGGTTACGAGCAGTACTTC
V gene: TRBV24-1
clone size: -
J gene: TRBJ2-7
D gene: -

CDR3 protein: CASSPDPETGKQYF
CDR3 DNA: TGTGCCAGCTCACCCGACCCTGAGACAGGGAAGCAGTACTTC
V gene: TRBV18
clone size: medium-sized
J gene: TRBJ2-7
D gene: TRBD1

CDR3 protein: CASSSGLAGRADTQYF
CDR3 DNA: TGTGCCAGCAGCTCCGGACTAGCGGGGAGGGCAGATACGCAGTATTTT
V gene: TRBV7-8
clone size: few
J gene: TRBJ2-3
D gene: TRBD2

CDR3 protein: CASSSGTQRYNEQFF
CDR3 DNA: TGTGCCAGCAGTTCCGGGACTCAGAGGTACAATGAGCAGTTCTTC
V gene: TRBV28
clone size: medium-sized
J gene: TRBJ2-1
D gene: -

CDR3 protein: CASSLDHSQPQHF
CDR3 DNA: TGTGCCAGCAGCTTGGATCACAGTCAGCCCCAGCATTTT
V gene: TRBV7-2
clone size: many
J gene: TRBJ1-5
D gene: -

CDR3 protein: CASKKRNSYEQYF
CDR3 DNA: TGTGCCAGCAAAAAACGGAACTCCTACGAGCAGTACTTC
V gene: TRBV27
clone size: -
J gene: TRBJ2-7
D gene: -

CDR3 protein: CASSSPGQGKNIQYF
CDR3 DNA: TGTGCCAGCAGTTCCCCTGGACAAGGCAAAAACATTCAGTACTTC
V gene: TRBV6-5
clone size: -
J gene: TRBJ2-4
D gene: -

CDR3 protein: CASSPRYNSYEQYF
CDR3 DNA: TGTGCCAGCAGCCCTCGATACAACTCCTACGAGCAGTACTTC
V gene: TRBV7-2
clone size: medium-sized
J gene: TRBJ2-7
D gene: -